This T cell receptor beta chain was sequenced in a study of cytomegalovirus exposure and HLA in healthy donors. Study findings and constraints: TCR beta chain V- and J-gene trimming was linked, in a later analysis, to a missense variant in DCLRE1C. Roughly uniform sequencing depth across donors was assumed, possibly incorrectly.

The germline V and J ends were trimmed by 6 bases and 0 bases, with 15 bases remaining between them. CDR3 size: 16 residues. Germline V gene sequence: CDR1 MNHEY, CDR2 SMNVEV (reference sequence). This clone was seen once. The antigen is not known. Everyone who donated was a healthy bone marrow donor. Primers: 60 Vbeta forward and 13 Jbeta reverse. Repertoires were generated with immunoSEQ multiplex PCR, while TCRdb's copy carries only in-frame clones and drops some. The sample holds fewer than 80,000 clones, more than 75% seen once. Sequencing was performed on PBMCs. This clonotype originated in a man aged 18 to 30 in good health and CMV-seronegative. The chain recombines TRBV27 with TRBJ1-3, with TRBD1 as a possible D gene (5 bases). DNA of the CDR3: TGTGCCAGCAGCCCGGGGGGATGGTACTCTGGAAACACCATATATTTT. This encodes CASSPGGWYSGNTIYF.